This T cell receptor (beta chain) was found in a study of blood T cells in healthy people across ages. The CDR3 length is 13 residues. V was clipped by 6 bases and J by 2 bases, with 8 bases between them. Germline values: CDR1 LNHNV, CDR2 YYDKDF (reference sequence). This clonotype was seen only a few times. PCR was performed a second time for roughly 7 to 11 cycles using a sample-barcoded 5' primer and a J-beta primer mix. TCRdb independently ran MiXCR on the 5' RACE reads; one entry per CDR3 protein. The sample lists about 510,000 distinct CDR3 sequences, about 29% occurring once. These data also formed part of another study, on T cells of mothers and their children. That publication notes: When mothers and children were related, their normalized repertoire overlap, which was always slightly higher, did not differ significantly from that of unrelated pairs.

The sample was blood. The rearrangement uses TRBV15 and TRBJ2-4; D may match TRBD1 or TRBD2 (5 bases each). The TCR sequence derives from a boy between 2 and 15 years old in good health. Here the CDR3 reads CATSGGSKNIQYF. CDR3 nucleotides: TGTGCCACCAGTGGGGGATCCAAAAACATTCAGTACTTC.